This is a list of T cell receptor beta chains from one sample in a study of beta chain features in type 1 diabetes. The table came from immunoSEQ multiplex PCR; TCRdb's copy has only in-frame clones and leaves some out. The sample gives about 650,000 clones, about an eighth of which show up once; 0.09% to 0.15% is in the top ten. The sequenced material came from naive CD4+ T cells from blood. All receptors derive from a man younger than 45 with type 1 diabetes. CDR3s include the opening cysteine and the closing phenylalanine or tryptophan. Fields, in order: clone size, V gene, D gene, J gene, CDR3 DNA, CDR3 protein. A D gene is named only where the DNA matches it firmly. Clone size is stated in some rows and not others, as once, few, many or a class when expanded.

clone_size: NA
v_call: TRBV30
d_call: NA
j_call: TRBJ1-4
cdr3_nt: TGTGCCTGGAGTCCCGACCGTGCAACTAATGAAAAACTGTTTTTT
cdr3_aa: CAWSPDRATNEKLFF

clone_size: NA
v_call: TRBV7-9
d_call: NA
j_call: TRBJ1-4
cdr3_nt: TGTGCCAGCAGCTTTTCGCGGGGCCGTATTCGTGAAAAACTGTTTTTT
cdr3_aa: CASSFSRGRIREKLFF

clone_size: few
v_call: TRBV7-9
d_call: NA
j_call: TRBJ2-7
cdr3_nt: TGTGCCAGCAGCTTAACAGCAGAACTCTACGAGCAGTACTTC
cdr3_aa: CASSLTAELYEQYF

clone_size: few
v_call: TRBV5-1
d_call: NA
j_call: TRBJ1-2
cdr3_nt: TGCGCCAGCAGCTTGGAGGGTCAGGATGGCTACACCTTC
cdr3_aa: CASSLEGQDGYTF

clone_size: few
v_call: TRBV7-9
d_call: TRBD1
j_call: TRBJ2-2
cdr3_nt: TGTGCCAGCAGCTCGCCACAGGGGAACGGGGAGCTGTTTTTT
cdr3_aa: CASSSPQGNGELFF

clone_size: few
v_call: TRBV2
d_call: TRBD1
j_call: TRBJ1-1
cdr3_nt: TGTGCCAGCAGTGTATCCACGGACAGGAGGGATGGGTTGAACACTGAAGCTTTCTTT
cdr3_aa: CASSVSTDRRDGLNTEAFF

clone_size: NA
v_call: TRBV30
d_call: NA
j_call: TRBJ1-2
cdr3_nt: TGTGCCTGGAGGCTCTCCTTGGGGGATCGAGGCTACACCTTC
cdr3_aa: CAWRLSLGDRGYTF

clone_size: NA
v_call: TRBV18
d_call: TRBD2
j_call: TRBJ2-1
cdr3_nt: TGTGCCAGCTCACCCCGGACTAGCGGGGGGAGCTCCTACAATGAGCAGTTCTTC
cdr3_aa: CASSPRTSGGSSYNEQFF

clone_size: NA
v_call: TRBV18
d_call: NA
j_call: TRBJ2-5
cdr3_nt: TGTGCCAGCTCACCAGGAGGCGTAAGGGAGACCCAGTACTTC
cdr3_aa: CASSPGGVRETQYF

clone_size: NA
v_call: TRBV18
d_call: NA
j_call: TRBJ1-2
cdr3_nt: TGTGCCAGCTCACCACAAGGGATGAACTATGGCTACACCTTC
cdr3_aa: CASSPQGMNYGYTF

clone_size: NA
v_call: TRBV6-5
d_call: NA
j_call: TRBJ1-4
cdr3_nt: TGTGCCAGCAGTTACATAAGGAGGGACGGTAATGAAAAACTGTTTTTT
cdr3_aa: CASSYIRRDGNEKLFF

clone_size: NA
v_call: TRBV6-1
d_call: NA
j_call: TRBJ2-2
cdr3_nt: TGTGCCAGCAGTGACCAGGGTCCCGGGGAGCTGTTTTTT
cdr3_aa: CASSDQGPGELFF

clone_size: NA
v_call: TRBV29-1
d_call: TRBD2
j_call: TRBJ2-2
cdr3_nt: TGCAGCGTTGAAGTTCTACTGGGAGGGGGGGAGCTGTTTTTT
cdr3_aa: CSVEVLLGGGELFF

clone_size: few
v_call: TRBV27
d_call: NA
j_call: TRBJ1-6
cdr3_nt: TGTGCCAGCAGTTCACAGGGAAATAATTCACCCCTCCACTTT
cdr3_aa: CASSSQGNNSPLHF

clone_size: NA
v_call: TRBV27
d_call: NA
j_call: TRBJ1-2
cdr3_nt: TGTGCCAGCAGTTTATCCAAAACACAGGGATACGCAAGCTATGGCTACACCTTC
cdr3_aa: CASSLSKTQGYASYGYTF

clone_size: few
v_call: TRBV28
d_call: NA
j_call: TRBJ2-3
cdr3_nt: TGTGCCAGCAGTTTTCTCGAAGGAGGATCAGATACGCAGTATTTT
cdr3_aa: CASSFLEGGSDTQYF

clone_size: few
v_call: TRBV15
d_call: NA
j_call: TRBJ1-2
cdr3_nt: TGTGCCACCAGCAGAGTCTTAGAATGGGGTGGCTACACCTTC
cdr3_aa: CATSRVLEWGGYTF

clone_size: NA
v_call: TRBV9
d_call: TRBD1
j_call: TRBJ1-2
cdr3_nt: TGTGCCAGCAGCGTAGACGTAAGGGGACAGGTCGAAGGCTACACCTTC
cdr3_aa: CASSVDVRGQVEGYTF

clone_size: few
v_call: TRBV30
d_call: NA
j_call: TRBJ1-2
cdr3_nt: TGTGCCTGGAGTGAGATGGCACCCTATGGCTACACCTTC
cdr3_aa: CAWSEMAPYGYTF

clone_size: few
v_call: TRBV29-1
d_call: TRBD1
j_call: TRBJ2-7
cdr3_nt: TGCAGCGCCACAACGACAGGGCTCTCCTACGAGCAGTACTTC
cdr3_aa: CSATTTGLSYEQYF

clone_size: NA
v_call: TRBV13
d_call: NA
j_call: TRBJ1-5
cdr3_nt: TGTGCCAGCAGCTTTCGGAATCAGCCCCAGCATTTT
cdr3_aa: CASSFRNQPQHF

clone_size: NA
v_call: TRBV18
d_call: NA
j_call: TRBJ2-7
cdr3_nt: TGTGCCAGCTCACAACAGGGCCCCAGCTCCTACGAGCAGTACTTC
cdr3_aa: CASSQQGPSSYEQYF

clone_size: few
v_call: TRBV9
d_call: NA
j_call: TRBJ2-3
cdr3_nt: TGTGCCAGCAGCGTAGTGGGCTACACAGATACGCAGTATTTT
cdr3_aa: CASSVVGYTDTQYF

clone_size: few
v_call: TRBV9
d_call: NA
j_call: TRBJ1-1
cdr3_nt: TGTGCCAGCAGCCCCGTCGGCACTGAAGCTTTCTTT
cdr3_aa: CASSPVGTEAFF

clone_size: NA
v_call: TRBV7-9
d_call: TRBD1
j_call: TRBJ1-4
cdr3_nt: TGTGCCAGCAGCTTGAACCAGGGGGGTAATGAAAAACTGTTTTTT
cdr3_aa: CASSLNQGGNEKLFF

clone_size: NA
v_call: TRBV5-6
d_call: NA
j_call: TRBJ1-2
cdr3_nt: TGTGCCAGCAGCTTGGCTGATTATGGCTACACCTTC
cdr3_aa: CASSLADYGYTF

clone_size: NA
v_call: TRBV29-1
d_call: NA
j_call: TRBJ2-3
cdr3_nt: TGCAGCGCTGGGGTCGCCCTCGCCGATACGCAGTATTTT
cdr3_aa: CSAGVALADTQYF

clone_size: few
v_call: TRBV6-5
d_call: TRBD1
j_call: TRBJ2-7
cdr3_nt: TGTGCCAGCAGTTATCGGGCAGGGGGACCGAGCGAGCAGTACTTC
cdr3_aa: CASSYRAGGPSEQYF

clone_size: few
v_call: TRBV6-5
d_call: TRBD1
j_call: TRBJ2-7
cdr3_nt: TGTGCCAGCAACCAAAGGGGGACAGGGGACTACGAGCAGTACTTC
cdr3_aa: CASNQRGTGDYEQYF

clone_size: NA
v_call: TRBV5-1
d_call: NA
j_call: TRBJ2-5
cdr3_nt: TGCGCCAGCAGCATCGGACAGACACAAGAGACCCAGTACTTC
cdr3_aa: CASSIGQTQETQYF

clone_size: few
v_call: TRBV25-1
d_call: NA
j_call: TRBJ1-2
cdr3_nt: TGTGCCAGCAGTGACGGGGGCCCTCCAGGACCTCGGGGCTACACCTTC
cdr3_aa: CASSDGGPPGPRGYTF

clone_size: few
v_call: TRBV5-1
d_call: NA
j_call: TRBJ2-7
cdr3_nt: TGCGCCAGCAGCCCACCGGACGTTGAATACGAGCAGTACTTC
cdr3_aa: CASSPPDVEYEQYF

clone_size: NA
v_call: TRBV9
d_call: NA
j_call: TRBJ1-3
cdr3_nt: TGTGCCAGCAGCGTGGACAGAGCCTCTGGAAACACCATATATTTT
cdr3_aa: CASSVDRASGNTIYF

clone_size: NA
v_call: TRBV5-4
d_call: NA
j_call: TRBJ2-3
cdr3_nt: TGTGCCAGCAGCTTGGGTTTAGGTAGCACAGATACGCAGTATTTT
cdr3_aa: CASSLGLGSTDTQYF

clone_size: NA
v_call: TRBV29-1
d_call: TRBD1
j_call: TRBJ2-1
cdr3_nt: TGCAGCGTTGCACCGGGACAGGGTAAAGATGAGCAGTTCTTC
cdr3_aa: CSVAPGQGKDEQFF

clone_size: NA
v_call: TRBV5-6
d_call: TRBD1
j_call: TRBJ2-2
cdr3_nt: TGTGCCAGCAGCGGTAGGGGACAGGGAGGCACCGGGGAGCTGTTTTTT
cdr3_aa: CASSGRGQGGTGELFF

clone_size: NA
v_call: TRBV4-1
d_call: NA
j_call: TRBJ2-4
cdr3_nt: TGCGCCAGCAGCCAAACAGCACTAGCCAAAAACATTCAGTACTTC
cdr3_aa: CASSQTALAKNIQYF

clone_size: NA
v_call: TRBV7-2
d_call: NA
j_call: TRBJ2-7
cdr3_nt: TGTGCCAGCAGCTTAGCGGTAAGCTCCTACGAGCAGTACTTC
cdr3_aa: CASSLAVSSYEQYF

clone_size: few
v_call: TRBV2
d_call: TRBD1
j_call: TRBJ1-2
cdr3_nt: TGTGCCAGCAGCGAACAGGGGGGCCTCGCGGATGGCTACACCTTC
cdr3_aa: CASSEQGGLADGYTF

clone_size: few
v_call: TRBV11-2
d_call: NA
j_call: TRBJ2-7
cdr3_nt: TGTGCCAGCAGCTGGTGGGAGAGCTCCTACGAGCAGTACTTC
cdr3_aa: CASSWWESSYEQYF

clone_size: few
v_call: TRBV25-1
d_call: TRBD1
j_call: TRBJ2-2
cdr3_nt: TGTGCCAGCAGTCGTAGAGAAGCAGGGGGCCGCACCGGGGAGCTGTTTTTT
cdr3_aa: CASSRREAGGRTGELFF

clone_size: few
v_call: TRBV29-1
d_call: NA
j_call: TRBJ1-2
cdr3_nt: TGCAGCGGAACCGGACTGGACTATGGCTACACCTTC
cdr3_aa: CSGTGLDYGYTF